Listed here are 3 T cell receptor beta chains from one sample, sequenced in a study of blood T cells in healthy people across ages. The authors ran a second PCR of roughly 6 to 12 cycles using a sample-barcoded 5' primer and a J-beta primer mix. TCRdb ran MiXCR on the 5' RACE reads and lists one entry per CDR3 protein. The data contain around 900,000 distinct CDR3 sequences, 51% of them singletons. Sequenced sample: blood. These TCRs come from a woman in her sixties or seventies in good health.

The CDR3 DNA reads TGTGCCAGCAGCCGAAAGGGACTAGTAGGAGAGACCCAGTACTTC. This gives the protein CASSRKGLVGETQYF. The chain combines TRBV14 with TRBJ2-5, with 8 bases fitting TRBD2. CDR1 is SGHDN, CDR2 FVKESK, per germline. J was trimmed by 4 bases and V by 4 bases; bases with no gene match: 8. This CDR3 is built from 15 residues. The whole variable domain, filled in from reference TRBV14 and TRBJ2-5, reads EAGVTQFPSHSVIEKGQTVTLRCDPISGHDNLYWYRRVMGKEIKFLLHFVKESKQDESGMPNNRFLAERTGGTYSTLKVQPAELEDSGVYFCASSRKGLVGETQYFGPGTRLLVL.

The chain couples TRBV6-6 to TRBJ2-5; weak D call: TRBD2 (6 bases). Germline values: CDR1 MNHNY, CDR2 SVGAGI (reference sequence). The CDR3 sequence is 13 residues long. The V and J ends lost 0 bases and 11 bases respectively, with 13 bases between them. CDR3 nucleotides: TGTGCCAGCAGTTACTCGGAGGGGCATGAGCAGTACTTC. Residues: CASSYSEGHEQYF.

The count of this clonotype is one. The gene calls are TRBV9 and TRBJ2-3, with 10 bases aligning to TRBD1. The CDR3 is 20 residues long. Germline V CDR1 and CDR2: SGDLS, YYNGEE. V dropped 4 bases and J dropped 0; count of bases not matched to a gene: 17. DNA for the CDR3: TGTGCCAGCAGCTCTGACAGGGGGCTAGCGGGTCCGACTAGCACAGATACGCAGTATTTT. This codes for CASSSDRGLAGPTSTDTQYF. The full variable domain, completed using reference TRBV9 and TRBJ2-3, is DSGVTQTPKHLITATGQRVTLRCSPRSGDLSVYWYQQSLDQGLQFLIQYYNGEERAKGNILERFSAQQFPDLHSELNLSSLELGDSALYFCASSSDRGLAGPTSTDTQYFGPGTRLTVL.